A selection of T cell receptor beta chains follows, all from one sample in a study of cytomegalovirus exposure and HLA in healthy donors. The repertoire was sequenced with immunoSEQ multiplex PCR; TCRdb's copy has only in-frame clones and lacks some. Recorded for this sample: approximately 100,000 clones. The sample comprised PBMCs. The receptors were sampled from a man aged 45-65 years in good health and CMV-seropositive. CDR3s include the opening cysteine and the closing phenylalanine or tryptophan. Fields, in order: V gene, J gene, CDR3 length, D gene, CDR3 DNA, CDR3 protein. A D gene is named only where the DNA matches it firmly.

TRBV11-3,TRBJ2-2,15,TRBD1,TGTGCCAGCAGCTCCCGGGACAGGATTTTCGGGGAGCTGTTTTTT,CASSSRDRIFGELFF
TRBV25-1,TRBJ1-5,15,TRBD1,TGTGCCAGCAGTGGGGGACAGGGTTTTGGTCAGCCCCAGCATTTT,CASSGGQGFGQPQHF
TRBV18,TRBJ2-5,17,TRBD2,TGTGCCAGCTCACCCCGGGGACTAGCGGGAGGGGAGGAGACCCAGTACTTC,CASSPRGLAGGEETQYF
TRBV2,TRBJ2-1,15,.,TGTGCCAGCAGCTCCACCGGGATCTCGTACAATGAGCAGTTCTTC,CASSSTGISYNEQFF
TRBV6-5,TRBJ2-1,13,TRBD2,TGTGCCAGCCGAACAAGCGGGAGCAATGAGCAGTTCTTC,CASRTSGSNEQFF
TRBV2,TRBJ2-1,14,TRBD2,TGTGCCACACTAGCGGGGAGATTAGACGATGAGCAGTTCTTC,CATLAGRLDDEQFF
TRBV2,TRBJ1-5,13,.,TGTGCCAGCAGCCAGGGGCCGGGTCAGCCCCAGCATTTT,CASSQGPGQPQHF
TRBV18,TRBJ1-2,16,TRBD1,TGTGCCAGCTCACTAGGGTTGACAGGGGATAACTATGGCTACACCTTC,CASSLGLTGDNYGYTF
TRBV5-6,TRBJ2-1,15,TRBD2,TGTGCCAGCAGCTTGGCCTATGCGGGAGTGATCGAGCAGTTCTTC,CASSLAYAGVIEQFF
TRBV5-4,TRBJ2-5,14,TRBD1,TGTGCCAGCAGGATAACAGGGGAAGGAGAGACCCAGTACTTC,CASRITGEGETQYF
TRBV5-1,TRBJ1-2,16,TRBD1,TGCGCCAGCAGCCCCGTCCCGGGACAGGGAGGAGGAGGCTACACCTTC,CASSPVPGQGGGGYTF
TRBV6-1,TRBJ2-5,13,.,TGTGCCAGCAGTCGACAGAACCAAGAGACCCAGTACTTC,CASSRQNQETQYF
TRBV15,TRBJ2-1,19,TRBD2,TGTGCCACCAGCAGAGAGTGGGGAACTAGCGGGAGCGGGTACAATGAGCAGTTCTTC,CATSREWGTSGSGYNEQFF
TRBV27,TRBJ1-1,12,.,TGTGCCAGCGTCGGTATGGGAGTCGAAGCTTTCTTT,CASVGMGVEAFF
TRBV27,TRBJ2-7,15,.,TGTGCCAGCAGTTCCGCGGGTTCCCCCACTTACGAGCAGTACTTC,CASSSAGSPTYEQYF
TRBV4-3,TRBJ1-1,16,.,TGCGCCAGCAGCCAACTCCGGGGTCCAATGAACACTGAAGCTTTCTTT,CASSQLRGPMNTEAFF
TRBV19,TRBJ1-2,15,TRBD1,TGTGCCAGTAGTATAGAGAGACAGGGAGTGGATGGCTACACCTTC,CASSIERQGVDGYTF
TRBV6-5,TRBJ2-1,15,TRBD1,TGTGCCAGCAGATTCCGGGACAGGGGGGGGTATGAGCAGTTCTTC,CASRFRDRGGYEQFF
TRBV18,TRBJ1-2,15,TRBD1,TGTGCCAGCTCACCGGGGATACGACAGGGGCCGGGCTACACCTTC,CASSPGIRQGPGYTF
TRBV2,TRBJ2-1,15,TRBD2,TGTGCCAGCAGTGAAGCCCGGGACTATGGAGATGAGCAGTTCTTC,CASSEARDYGDEQFF
TRBV18,TRBJ2-1,17,TRBD2,TGTGCCAGCTCACCCTCGGAGGGAGCGGGAGTGAGGGATGAGCAGTTCTTC,CASSPSEGAGVRDEQFF
TRBV29-1,TRBJ2-1,13,TRBD2,TGCAGCGTTGTAACTAGCGGATACAATGAGCAGTTCTTC,CSVVTSGYNEQFF
TRBV7-2,TRBJ1-2,14,.,TGTGCCAGCAGCTTACTCTCGAGTTCAAATGGCTACACCTTC,CASSLLSSSNGYTF
TRBV10-3,TRBJ2-7,11,.,TGTGCCAGTAGCGATACCCGGGAGCAGTACTTC,CASSDTREQYF
TRBV6-1,TRBJ2-7,13,.,TGTGCCAGCACCGGCGACAGCGCCTACGAGCAGTACTTC,CASTGDSAYEQYF
TRBV4-2,TRBJ2-7,16,TRBD2,TGTGCCAGCAGCCAGTCCCCGGGACTACCAACCTACGAGCAGTACTTC,CASSQSPGLPTYEQYF
TRBV5-1,TRBJ2-6,18,TRBD1,TGCGCCAGCAGCTTGGCCGGGACAGGGGCCTCTGGGGCCAACGTCCTGACTTTC,CASSLAGTGASGANVLTF
TRBV7-6,TRBJ2-2,15,TRBD2,TGTGCCAGCAGCCCCGGAAGGGAGGGGACCGGGGAGCTGTTTTTT,CASSPGREGTGELFF
TRBV4-2,TRBJ2-7,14,TRBD1,TGTGCCAGCAGCCAAGGGGACAGACTCTACGAGCAGTACTTC,CASSQGDRLYEQYF
TRBV27,TRBJ2-1,14,TRBD2,TGTGCCAGCAGTTTATTCGGGCGGGGGAATGAGCAGTTCTTC,CASSLFGRGNEQFF
TRBV7-2,TRBJ2-7,15,TRBD2,TGTGCCAGCAGCCCCTGGACTAGCGGAGGCTACGAGCAGTACTTC,CASSPWTSGGYEQYF
TRBV28,TRBJ1-3,16,.,TGTGCCAGCACCTCCCTTGGGGCTCTCTCTGGAAACACCATATATTTT,CASTSLGALSGNTIYF
TRBV28,TRBJ2-6,18,.,TGTGCCAGCAGTTCCGGGACTTTTCAGCTCTCTGGGGCCAACGTCCTGACTTTC,CASSSGTFQLSGANVLTF
TRBV6-1,TRBJ1-1,13,.,TGTGCCAGCTCCGCGGGCGCGAGAACTGAAGCTTTCTTT,CASSAGARTEAFF
TRBV28,TRBJ2-3,15,TRBD2,TGTGCCAGCAGTTTAAGGTCTAGCGGGCGGGGCACGCAGTATTTT,CASSLRSSGRGTQYF